The entry below describes one T cell receptor (beta chain). These data belong to a study of control samples from healthy donors and cancer patients. Per germline, CDR1 MNHNS and CDR2 SASEGT. V was shortened by 1 base and J by 0 bases, with 6 bases between the two germline ends. The length of the CDR3 is 14 residues. The repertoire was sequenced with immunoSEQ multiplex PCR; TCRdb's copy has only in-frame clones and lacks some. The sample includes approximately 80,000 clones, 91% of them seen just once. The receptor was isolated from a man under 40 in good health. This chain joins TRBV6-1 and TRBJ1-1; D not certain. The specimen was blood. In DNA form, the CDR3 reads TGTGCCAGCAGTGAAGGGTCTCTGAACACTGAAGCTTTCTTT. Translation: CASSEGSLNTEAFF.